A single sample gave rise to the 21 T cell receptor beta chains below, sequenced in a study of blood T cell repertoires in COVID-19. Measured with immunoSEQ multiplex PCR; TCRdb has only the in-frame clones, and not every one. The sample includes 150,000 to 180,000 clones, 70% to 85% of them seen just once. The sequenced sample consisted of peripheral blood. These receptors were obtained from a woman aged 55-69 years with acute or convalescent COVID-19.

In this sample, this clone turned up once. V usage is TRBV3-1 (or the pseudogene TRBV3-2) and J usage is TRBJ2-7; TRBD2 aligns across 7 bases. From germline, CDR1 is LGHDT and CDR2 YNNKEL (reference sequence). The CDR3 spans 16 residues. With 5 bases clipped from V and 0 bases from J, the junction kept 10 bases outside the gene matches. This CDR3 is CASSSRAGSRSYEQYF. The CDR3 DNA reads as TGTGCCAGCAGCTCCAGAGCGGGGTCCCGCTCCTACGAGCAGTACTTC.

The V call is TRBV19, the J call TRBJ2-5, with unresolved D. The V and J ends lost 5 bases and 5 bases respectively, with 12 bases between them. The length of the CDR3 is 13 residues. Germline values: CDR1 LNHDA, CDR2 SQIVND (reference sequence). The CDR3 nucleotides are TGTGCCAGTAGTTCCTCACGAAGCGAGACCCAGTACTTC. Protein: CASSSSRSETQYF. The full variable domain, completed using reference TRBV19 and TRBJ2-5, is DGGITQSPKYLFRKEGQNVTLSCEQNLNHDAMYWYRQDPGQGLRLIYYSQIVNDFQKGDIAEGYSVSREKKESFPLTVTSAQKNPTAFYLCASSSSRSETQYFGPGTRLLVL.

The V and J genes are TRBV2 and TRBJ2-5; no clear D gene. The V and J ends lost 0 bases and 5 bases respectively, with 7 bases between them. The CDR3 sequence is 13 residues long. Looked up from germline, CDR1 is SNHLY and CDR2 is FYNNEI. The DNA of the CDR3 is TGTGCCAGCAGTGAAGCGAATGGCGAGACCCAGTACTTC. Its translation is CASSEANGETQYF.

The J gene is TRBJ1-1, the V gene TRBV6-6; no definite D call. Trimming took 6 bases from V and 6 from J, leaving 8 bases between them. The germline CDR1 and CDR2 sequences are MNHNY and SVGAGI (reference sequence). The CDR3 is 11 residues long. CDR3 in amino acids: CASRSDAEAFF. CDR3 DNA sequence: TGTGCCAGCAGGAGCGACGCTGAAGCTTTCTTT.

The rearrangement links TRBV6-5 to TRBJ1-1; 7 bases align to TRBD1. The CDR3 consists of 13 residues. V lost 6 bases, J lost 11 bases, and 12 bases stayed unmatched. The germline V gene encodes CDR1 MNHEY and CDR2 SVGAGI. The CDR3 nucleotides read TGTGCCAGCAGGGGAACAGGGTCGGACAGGGCTTTCTTT. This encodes CASRGTGSDRAFF.

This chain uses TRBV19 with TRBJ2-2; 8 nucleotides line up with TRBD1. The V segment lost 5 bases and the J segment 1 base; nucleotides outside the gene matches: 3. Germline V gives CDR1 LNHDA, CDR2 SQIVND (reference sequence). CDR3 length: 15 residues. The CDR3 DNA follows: TGTGCCAGTAGTCCTGGGACAGGGAACACCGGGGAGCTGTTTTTT. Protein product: CASSPGTGNTGELFF.

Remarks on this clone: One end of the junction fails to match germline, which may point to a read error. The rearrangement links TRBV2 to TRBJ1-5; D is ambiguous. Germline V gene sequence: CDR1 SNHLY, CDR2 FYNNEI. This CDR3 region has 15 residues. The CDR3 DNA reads TGTGCCAGCAATGAAGGAGGGTATAGCAATCAGCCCCAGCATTTT. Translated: CASNEGGYSNQPQHF.

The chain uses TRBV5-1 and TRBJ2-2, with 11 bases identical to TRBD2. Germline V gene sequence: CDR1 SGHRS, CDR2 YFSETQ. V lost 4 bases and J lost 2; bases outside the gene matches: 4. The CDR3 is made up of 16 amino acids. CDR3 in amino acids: CASSIAGGINTGELFF. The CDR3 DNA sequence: TGCGCCAGCAGCATAGCGGGGGGGATCAACACCGGGGAGCTGTTTTTT.

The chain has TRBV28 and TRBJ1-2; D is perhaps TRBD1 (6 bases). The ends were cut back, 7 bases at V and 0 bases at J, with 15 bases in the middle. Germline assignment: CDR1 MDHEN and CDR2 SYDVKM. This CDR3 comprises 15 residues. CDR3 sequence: CASKRRGRTNYGYTF. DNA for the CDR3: TGTGCCAGCAAGCGCAGGGGAAGAACTAACTATGGCTACACCTTC.

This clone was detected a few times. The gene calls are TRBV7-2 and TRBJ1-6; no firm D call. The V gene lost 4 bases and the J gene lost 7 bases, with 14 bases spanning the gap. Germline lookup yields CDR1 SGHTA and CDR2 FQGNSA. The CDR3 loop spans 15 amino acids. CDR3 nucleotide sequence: TGTGCCAGCAGCTCTGGTCCCCGAGGCAATTCACCCCTCCACTTT. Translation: CASSSGPRGNSPLHF.

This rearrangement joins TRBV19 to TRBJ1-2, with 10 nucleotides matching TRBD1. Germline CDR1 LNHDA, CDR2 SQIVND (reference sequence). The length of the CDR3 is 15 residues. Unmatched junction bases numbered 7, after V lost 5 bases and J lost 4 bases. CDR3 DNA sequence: TGTGCCAGTAGTGCCGGGACAGGGGTTATCTATGGCTACACCTTC. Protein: CASSAGTGVIYGYTF. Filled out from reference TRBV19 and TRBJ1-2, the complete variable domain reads DGGITQSPKYLFRKEGQNVTLSCEQNLNHDAMYWYRQDPGQGLRLIYYSQIVNDFQKGDIAEGYSVSREKKESFPLTVTSAQKNPTAFYLCASSAGTGVIYGYTFGSGTRLTVV.

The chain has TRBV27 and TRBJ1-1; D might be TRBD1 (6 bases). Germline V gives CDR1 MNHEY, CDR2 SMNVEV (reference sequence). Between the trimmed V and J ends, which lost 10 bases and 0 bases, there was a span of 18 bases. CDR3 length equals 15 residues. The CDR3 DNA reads TGTGCCACCCAGCCCCAGACAGGAGTGAACACTGAAGCTTTCTTT. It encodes CATQPQTGVNTEAFF.

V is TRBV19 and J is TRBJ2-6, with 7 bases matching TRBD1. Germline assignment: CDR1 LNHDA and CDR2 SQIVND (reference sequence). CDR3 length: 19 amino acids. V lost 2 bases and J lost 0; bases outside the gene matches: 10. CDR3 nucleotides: TGTGCCAGTAGTATATCCCAGGGACAGATCCCCTCTGGGGCCAACGTCCTGACTTTC. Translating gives CASSISQGQIPSGANVLTF.

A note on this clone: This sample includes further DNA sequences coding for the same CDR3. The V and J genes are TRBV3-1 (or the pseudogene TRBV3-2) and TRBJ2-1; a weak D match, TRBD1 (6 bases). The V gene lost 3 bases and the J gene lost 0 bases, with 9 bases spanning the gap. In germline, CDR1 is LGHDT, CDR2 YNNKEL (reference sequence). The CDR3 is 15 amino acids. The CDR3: CASSQGASSYNEQFF. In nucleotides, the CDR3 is TGTGCCAGCAGCCAGGGGGCTAGCTCCTACAATGAGCAGTTCTTC.

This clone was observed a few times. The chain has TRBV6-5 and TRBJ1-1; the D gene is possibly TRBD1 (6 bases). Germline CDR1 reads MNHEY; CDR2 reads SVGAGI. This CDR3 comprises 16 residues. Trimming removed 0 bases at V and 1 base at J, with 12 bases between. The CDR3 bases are TGTGCCAGCAGTTACTCGATTAACAGGGAGAACACTGAAGCTTTCTTT. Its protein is CASSYSINRENTEAFF.

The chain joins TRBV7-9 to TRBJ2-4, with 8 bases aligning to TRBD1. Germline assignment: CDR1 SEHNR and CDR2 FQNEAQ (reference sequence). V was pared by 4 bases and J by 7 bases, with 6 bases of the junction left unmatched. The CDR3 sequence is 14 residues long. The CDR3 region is CASSSTDRENIQYF. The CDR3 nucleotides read TGTGCCAGCAGCTCGACGGACAGGGAGAACATTCAGTACTTC.

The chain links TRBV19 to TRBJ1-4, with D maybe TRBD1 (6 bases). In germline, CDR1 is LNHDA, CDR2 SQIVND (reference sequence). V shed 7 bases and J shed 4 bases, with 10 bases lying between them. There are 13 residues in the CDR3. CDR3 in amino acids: CASKRQDNEKLFF. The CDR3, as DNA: TGTGCCAGTAAGAGACAGGATAATGAAAAACTGTTTTTT.

The DNA for the CDR3 is TGTGCCAGCAGCCCCGTGACAGTCCCGAATGAAAAACTGTTTTTT. Protein: CASSPVTVPNEKLFF. The genes are TRBV7-9 and TRBJ1-4; maybe TRBD1 (5 bases). V dropped 5 bases and J dropped 5 bases, with 15 bases sitting between them. The length of the CDR3 is 15 residues. Per germline, CDR1 SEHNR and CDR2 FQNEAQ (reference sequence).

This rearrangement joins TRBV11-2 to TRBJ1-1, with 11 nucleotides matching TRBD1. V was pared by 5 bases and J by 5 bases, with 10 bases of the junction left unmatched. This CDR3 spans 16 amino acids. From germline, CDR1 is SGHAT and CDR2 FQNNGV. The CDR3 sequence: CASSPRTGGQNTEAFF. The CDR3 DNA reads TGTGCCAGCAGCCCCAGGACAGGGGGCCAAAATACTGAAGCTTTCTTT.

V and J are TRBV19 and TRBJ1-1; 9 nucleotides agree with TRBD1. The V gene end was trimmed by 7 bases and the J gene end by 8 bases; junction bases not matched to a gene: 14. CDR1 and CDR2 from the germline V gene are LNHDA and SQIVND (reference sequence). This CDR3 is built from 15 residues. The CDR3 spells CASIPGQGLSEEAFF. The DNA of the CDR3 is TGTGCCAGTATCCCGGGACAGGGACTTTCCGAGGAAGCTTTCTTT.

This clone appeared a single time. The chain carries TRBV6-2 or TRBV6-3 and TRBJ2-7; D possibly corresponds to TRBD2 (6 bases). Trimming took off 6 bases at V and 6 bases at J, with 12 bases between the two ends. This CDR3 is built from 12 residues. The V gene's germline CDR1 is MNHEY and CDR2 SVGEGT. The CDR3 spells CASSSGVPEQYV. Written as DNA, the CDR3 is TGTGCCAGCAGCTCGGGGGTTCCCGAGCAGTACGTC.